This T cell receptor beta chain is drawn from a study of blood T cell repertoires in COVID-19. Study in general: Samples of COVID-19 (acute and convalescent) were obtained from the United States, Italy and Spain. Sources were T cells, B-cell-depleted T cells, or PBMCs; the material itself was cDNA or gDNA.

Original methodology: By means of reference gene primer amplification, nucleated cell counts were estimated. Libraries were prepared by immunoSEQ multiplex PCR; TCRdb keeps only in-frame clonotypes and omits some of them. V, J and clone size are those of that table, while D and trimming were read from the DNA. Seen here are around 300,000 clones, roughly 85% observed once, and the top ten hold approximately 7.9%. There are 15 residues in the CDR3. Germline loops: CDR1 MNHEY, CDR2 SVGAGI. J gave up 0 bases and V 5 bases, and 4 bases lay outside the gene matches. This TCR was sampled from a human donor in a cohort sampled during active COVID-19. The specimen sequenced was peripheral blood. V and J are TRBV6-5 and TRBJ1-3; TRBD1 matches 7 bases. This CDR3 reads CASSTTGLSGNTIYF. In DNA, the CDR3 is TGTGCCAGCAGTACGACAGGGCTCTCTGGAAACACCATATATTTT.